The source of this TCR beta chain is a study of human T cells and chemical hapten exposure. Whole-study results and caveats: With alopecia, donors may have immune responses unlike healthy people's.

The library attached unique molecular identifiers to individual cDNA molecules. Via MiXCR, TCRdb re-called the RACE reads, giving one row per CDR3 protein. The table shows fewer than 100,000 distinct CDR3 sequences, with 11% occurring only once. Concerning this clonotype itself: Its target is unknown.

Time point in this sample: patch test 3, about 24 weeks after DPC sensitization. Sample treatment: therapeutic diphenylcyclopropenone sensitization with weekly scalp DPC. This CDR3 spans 16 amino acids. Between the trimmed V and J ends, which lost 0 bases and 1 base, there was a span of 13 bases. Germline V lookup: CDR1 DFQATT, CDR2 SNEGSKA (reference sequence). The sample here was whole blood, taken in connection with sensitization to the hapten diphenylcyclopropenone (DPC). The origin of this receptor is a woman in her 30s with alopecia areata. Some clones in this sample may be carry-over from other donors' samples. The chain joins TRBV20-1 to TRBJ2-4; D possibly corresponds to TRBD1 (6 bases). The CDR3 nucleotides are TGCAGTGCTAGAGACCCCCTTCAGGGGGCCAAAAACATTCAGTACTTC. It specifies CSARDPLQGAKNIQYF.